What follows is one TCR beta chain and its context. This sample stems from a study of shared clonotypes between healthy human individuals. The data were produced by immunoSEQ multiplex PCR, yet TCRdb's version contains in-frame clones alone and is incomplete. The sample contains about 870,000 clones, about 91% of which appear only once. V shed 5 bases and J 1 base; nucleotides not matched to a gene: 8. The CDR3 runs to 16 residues. Germline CDR1 reads SGHTA; CDR2 reads FQGTGA. CD45RO-negative cells were positively selected for CCR7, leaving out terminally differentiated effector memory CD45RA+ cells. The chain uses TRBV7-3 and TRBJ2-1; 7 nucleotides match TRBD2. This TCR was recovered from a man between 25 and 39 years old in good health. Source material: naive CD8+ T cells sorted from blood. This CDR3 reads CASSLMTSSSYNEQFF. CDR3 in DNA: TGTGCCAGCAGCCTTATGACTAGCTCTTCCTACAATGAGCAGTTCTTC.